Listed below are T cell receptor beta chains from one sample, sequenced in a study of blood T cell repertoires in COVID-19. Profiling relied on immunoSEQ multiplex PCR, and the TCRdb table lists in-frame clones only, not all of them. The data show 50,000 to 65,000 clones, 80% to 90% seen once. The material sequenced was peripheral blood. These receptors were taken from a middle-aged man with active COVID-19. Both conserved end residues are part of each CDR3.

TRBV27	TRBJ2-5	CASSRTGGASKTQYF
TRBV6-5	TRBJ2-3	CASSRRSSTDTQYF
TRBV5-5	TRBJ1-1	CASSLAKSGGPEAFF
TRBV7-2	TRBJ1-2	CASSSSSGQNYGYTF
TRBV2	TRBJ1-1	CASSQTGQGAEAFF
TRBV23-1	TRBJ2-1	CASMTTGTTYNEQFF
TRBV7-2	TRBJ2-7	CASSRDYPYEQYF
TRBV28	TRBJ2-5	CASRLVRGGRSTETQYF
TRBV11-1	TRBJ2-7	CASSWTSGRGEQYF
TRBV19	TRBJ2-5	CASSTTRTETQYF
TRBV7-3	TRBJ2-1	CASSSGLAEGEQFF
TRBV6-5	TRBJ1-1	CASSPRQGRTEAFF
TRBV6-5	TRBJ2-5	CASNRQQIQETQYF
TRBV6-2/TRBV6-3	TRBJ2-7	CASSYPRTQGYSNYEQYF
TRBV28	TRBJ1-5	CASSFGTGNQPQHF
TRBV27	TRBJ2-5	CASSPTSGRKETQYF
TRBV19	TRBJ1-6	CASSVGEGSSYNSPLHF
TRBV5-1	TRBJ2-1	CASGERDNEQFF
TRBV28	TRBJ1-2	CASSLTGTGTRGYTF
TRBV11-2	TRBJ1-4	CASSDRRRNEKLFF
TRBV5-1	TRBJ2-7	CASSPLAESSYEQYF
TRBV19	TRBJ2-1	CASSSAGGGNEQFF
TRBV6-2/TRBV6-3	TRBJ2-2	CASSYVGLAGSGELFF
TRBV6-5	TRBJ2-1	CASSYSSAKYNEQFF
TRBV15	TRBJ1-3	CATSRGQGVGNTIYF
TRBV14	TRBJ2-7	CASSQFSGIYEQYF
TRBV6-1	TRBJ2-3	CASSEVGRTDTQYF
TRBV5-1	TRBJ2-3	CASSLGDYPSTDTQYF
TRBV6-1	TRBJ2-7	CASSEAPAGAYEQYF